These 27 T cell receptor beta chains were all obtained from the same sample, sequenced in a study of blood T cell repertoires in COVID-19. Profiled with immunoSEQ multiplex PCR; TCRdb holds only in-frame clones, not every one. The sample records approximately 150,000 clones, 84% being singletons. What was sequenced was peripheral blood. Source of these receptors: an elderly woman with acute or convalescent COVID-19.

The gene calls are TRBV21-1 and TRBJ1-1; the table assigns TRBD1, which was not confirmed against the DNA. TRBV21-1 is a known pseudogene. The CDR3 runs to 14 residues. CDR3: CASSKGQLNTEAFF. The CDR3 region has the DNA TGTGCCAGCAGCAAAGGTCAGTTGAACACTGAAGCTTTCTTT.

The rearrangement uses TRBV12-3 or TRBV12-4 and TRBJ1-4; D possibly corresponds to TRBD1 (6 bases). The CDR3 has 13 amino acids. V lost 6 bases to trimming and J lost 8 bases, with 13 bases between them. CDR3 in DNA: TGTGCCAGCAGCCCAAACCAGGGGGAAAAACTGTTTTTT. This codes for CASSPNQGEKLFF.

The chain recombines TRBV19 with TRBJ2-1; D unclear. V lost 1 base, J lost 3 bases, and 10 bases lay in between. In germline, CDR1 is LNHDA, CDR2 SQIVND (reference sequence). There are 15 residues in the CDR3. CDR3 amino acids: CASSIGGAIYNEQFF. Here the CDR3 DNA reads TGTGCCAGTAGTATAGGAGGAGCAATCTACAATGAGCAGTTCTTC.

Here the CDR3 DNA reads TGCGCCAGCAGCTTGGTCCTAGCGGGAGGGCCTTCCAATGAGCAGTTCTTC. It codes for CASSLVLAGGPSNEQFF. This sequence joins TRBV5-1 and TRBJ2-1; 12 nucleotides align to TRBD2. From germline, CDR1 is SGHRS and CDR2 YFSETQ. V was pared by 0 bases and J by 6 bases, with 7 bases of the junction left unmatched. The CDR3 has 17 amino acids.

The chain has TRBV7-2 and TRBJ1-1; 11 bases fit TRBD1. Trimming took 4 bases from V and 3 from J; bases not matched to a gene: 7. The CDR3 sequence is 16 residues long. The germline CDR1 and CDR2 sequences are SGHTA and FQGNSA. In nucleotides, the CDR3 is TGTGCCAGCAGCTGGCCCCCGGGACAGGGGGACACTGAAGCTTTCTTT. It translates to CASSWPPGQGDTEAFF. The entire variable domain, with the rest obtained from reference TRBV7-2 and TRBJ1-1, is as follows: GAGVSQSPSNKVTEKGKDVELRCDPISGHTALYWYRQSLGQGLEFLIYFQGNSAPDKSGLPSDRFSAERTGGSVSTLTIQRTQQEDSAVYLCASSWPPGQGDTEAFFGQGTRLTVV.

The J gene is TRBJ1-2, the V gene TRBV11-2; no reliable D call. Germline V gene data show CDR1 as SGHAT and CDR2 as FQNNGV. CDR3 length equals 15 residues. V was clipped by 4 bases and J by 2 bases, with 14 bases between them. CDR3 sequence (DNA): TGTGCCAGCAGCTCCCTCAGAGGGAGGAACTATGGCTACACCTTC. This sequence encodes CASSSLRGRNYGYTF.

The chain has TRBV20-1 and TRBJ2-7; 11 bases match TRBD2. Germline V gene lookup returns CDR1 DFQATT and CDR2 SNEGSKA (reference sequence). This CDR3 is 15 amino acids long. The junction had 10 bases not matched to a gene; V was cut back by 3 bases and J by 6 bases. CDR3 coding DNA: TGCAGTGCTAGTCTAGCGGGAGGAGTAGTTGGCGAGCAGTACTTC. Translation: CSASLAGGVVGEQYF.

The chain carries TRBV5-1 and TRBJ1-2; 10 bases map to TRBD1. Germline CDR1 is SGHRS and CDR2 is YFSETQ. The ends lost 3 bases at V and 6 bases at J; junction bases unmatched: 5. This CDR3 is 14 amino acids long. The CDR3, as DNA: TGCGCCAGCAGCTGGACAGGGGGAATCGATGGCTACACCTTC. Encoded protein: CASSWTGGIDGYTF.

This clone was picked up a small number of times. This rearrangement joins TRBV3-1 (or the pseudogene TRBV3-2) to TRBJ2-1, with a weak D call TRBD2 (6 bases). The germline V gene encodes CDR1 LGHDT and CDR2 YNNKEL (reference sequence). The CDR3 totals 15 residues. The germline V and J ends were trimmed by 3 bases and 10 bases, with 19 bases remaining between them. The CDR3 here is CASSQRMGGGLEQFF. The CDR3 DNA follows: TGTGCCAGCAGCCAGAGGATGGGGGGTGGTTTAGAGCAGTTCTTC.

This clone has just a few counts. This rearrangement joins TRBV6-6 to TRBJ2-3; TRBD2 matches at 9 bases. J was trimmed by 3 bases and V by 6 bases; bases with no gene match: 7. CDR1 MNHNY and CDR2 SVGAGI come from the germline V gene (reference sequence). CDR3 length equals 15 residues. CDR3 protein: CASSLAGEGTDTQYF. In DNA form, the CDR3 reads TGTGCCAGCAGCTTAGCGGGAGAGGGGACAGATACGCAGTATTTT.

This clone was seen more than once but under ten times. This sequence joins TRBV7-2 and TRBJ2-1; 16 nucleotides line up with TRBD2. The CDR3 covers 17 residues. Losses at the gene ends were 1 base for V and 6 bases for J; bases not matched to a gene: 3. Per the germline V gene, CDR1 is SGHTA and CDR2 is FQGNSA. Here the CDR3 reads CASSLGGTSGRANEQFF. CDR3 DNA: TGTGCCAGCAGCTTAGGGGGGACTAGCGGGAGGGCCAATGAGCAGTTCTTC. Full variable domain (rest looked up from reference TRBV7-2 and TRBJ2-1): GAGVSQSPSNKVTEKGKDVELRCDPISGHTALYWYRQSLGQGLEFLIYFQGNSAPDKSGLPSDRFSAERTGGSVSTLTIQRTQQEDSAVYLCASSLGGTSGRANEQFFGPGTRLTVL.

The chain joins TRBV10-3 to TRBJ2-7; 9 bases are shared with TRBD1. CDR3 length: 15 residues. The V gene end was trimmed by 7 bases and the J gene end by 0 bases; junction bases not matched to a gene: 7. Germline V gives CDR1 ENHRY, CDR2 SYGVKD. CDR3 amino acids: CAINSGTGPSYEQYF. The DNA for the CDR3 is TGTGCCATCAATTCCGGGACAGGGCCCTCCTACGAGCAGTACTTC.

This clone is a singleton in its sample. The chain employs TRBV11-3 and TRBJ2-7; TRBD1 matches at 8 bases. The junction had 5 bases not matched to a gene; V was cut back by 4 bases and J by 6 bases. Per germline, CDR1 SGHNT and CDR2 YENEEA. This CDR3 spans 13 amino acids. This CDR3 is CASSSRQGTEQYF. The CDR3 nucleotides read TGTGCCAGCAGCTCTAGACAGGGGACCGAGCAGTACTTC. The full variable domain, with the rest looked up from reference TRBV11-3 and TRBJ2-7, is EAGVVQSPRYKIIEKKQPVAFWCNPISGHNTLYWYLQNLGQGPELLIRYENEEAVDDSQLPKDRFSAERLKGVDSTLKIQPAELGDSAVYLCASSSRQGTEQYFGPGTRLTVT.

In its sample, this clone was seen a few times. The V gene is TRBV6-4, the J gene TRBJ2-2; maybe TRBD2 (5 bases). The CDR3 has 13 residues. Trimming left V 3 bases short and J 4 bases short, with 6 bases between. Germline CDR1 and CDR2: MRHNA and SNTAGT. The CDR3: CASSESGTGELFF. In DNA form, the CDR3 reads TGTGCCAGCAGTGAGAGCGGCACCGGGGAGCTGTTTTTT.

V and J are TRBV2 and TRBJ2-5, with TRBD1 matching over 9 bases. This CDR3 comprises 13 residues. The ends lost 8 bases at V and 5 bases at J; junction bases unmatched: 6. Per germline, CDR1 SNHLY and CDR2 FYNNEI. DNA for the CDR3: TGTGCCAGCGAACACAGGGGGCGTGAGACCCAGTACTTC. It is translated as CASEHRGRETQYF. Together with reference TRBV2 and TRBJ2-5, the CDR3 gives the full variable domain: EPEVTQTPSHQVTQMGQEVILRCVPISNHLYFYWYRQILGQKVEFLVSFYNNEISEKSEIFDDQFSVERPDGSNFTLKIRSTKLEDSAMYFCASEHRGRETQYFGPGTRLLVL.

In its sample, this clone was seen a few times. The chain uses TRBV30 and TRBJ2-7; D gene unclear. V lost 1 base and J lost 2, with 15 bases in between. The length of the CDR3 is 15 residues. The V gene's germline CDR1 is GTSNPN and CDR2 SVGIG (reference sequence). CDR3 DNA: TGTGCCTGGAGTGAGAAGTCCGAGATCACCTACGAGCAGTACTTC. Translating gives CAWSEKSEITYEQYF.

The chain has TRBV20-1 and TRBJ2-7, with 10 bases fitting TRBD2. V lost 3 bases and J lost 4; bases outside the gene matches: 12. CDR1 and CDR2 (germline): DFQATT, SNEGSKA (reference sequence). CDR3 length: 16 residues. CDR3 amino acids: CSASGGLAGALYEQYF. In DNA form, the CDR3 reads TGCAGTGCTAGTGGAGGTCTAGCGGGAGCCCTATACGAGCAGTACTTC.

This chain connects TRBV7-2 to TRBJ2-7; 7 bases agree with TRBD1. With 5 bases clipped from V and 3 bases from J, the junction kept 7 bases outside the gene matches. This CDR3 has 14 residues. Germline V gene sequence: CDR1 SGHTA, CDR2 FQGNSA. CDR3 DNA sequence: TGTGCCAGCAGCGAGGGGGCAGGGGGCTACGAGCAGTACTTC. Its protein product is CASSEGAGGYEQYF.

The gene calls are TRBV11-2 and TRBJ2-5; possible D gene TRBD1, 6 bases. This CDR3 comprises 15 residues. V was shortened by 5 bases and J by 0 bases, with 13 bases between the two germline ends. CDR1 SGHAT and CDR2 FQNNGV come from the germline V gene. Here the CDR3 DNA reads TGTGCCAGCAGCCCCAGGGGTGGGTACCAAGAGACCCAGTACTTC. Its translation: CASSPRGGYQETQYF.

The V gene is TRBV9, the J gene TRBJ2-2, with 10 bases aligning to TRBD2. This CDR3 has 16 residues. Trimming took 3 bases from V and 7 from J; bases not matched to a gene: 9. From germline, CDR1 is SGDLS and CDR2 YYNGEE. CDR3 nucleotide sequence: TGTGCCAGCAGCGCAGCGGGGGGGCTTCATAGCGGGGAGCTGTTTTTT. This gives the protein CASSAAGGLHSGELFF.

This clone was observed a few times. This rearrangement joins TRBV5-1 to TRBJ1-2; TRBD1 agrees at 10 bases. Germline trimming cut 2 bases from V and 8 bases from J; bases unmatched to any gene: 6. This CDR3 has 14 residues. The germline gives CDR1 SGHRS, CDR2 YFSETQ. CDR3: CASSFSGTGDGYTF. The CDR3 coding sequence is TGCGCCAGCAGCTTTTCAGGGACAGGGGACGGCTACACCTTC.

The chain recombines TRBV5-4 with TRBJ2-2, with 7 positions matching TRBD1. The junction had 3 bases not matched to a gene; V was cut back by 3 bases and J by 1 base. In germline, CDR1 is SGHNT, CDR2 YYREEE (reference sequence). This CDR3 comprises 15 residues. CDR3 nucleotides: TGTGCCAGCAGCTCCCGGGACAGGAACACCGGGGAGCTGTTTTTT. Its protein is CASSSRDRNTGELFF.

The V call is TRBV9, the J call TRBJ1-6, with D unresolved. Germline-derived CDR1 and CDR2 are SGDLS and YYNGEE. This CDR3 is built from 15 residues. V dropped 4 bases and J dropped 0 bases, with 8 bases sitting between them. CDR3 amino acids: CASSPGGSYNSPLHF. The CDR3 DNA reads TGTGCCAGCAGCCCGGGAGGCTCCTATAATTCACCCCTCCACTTT. Full variable domain (outside the CDR3, taken from reference TRBV9 and TRBJ1-6): DSGVTQTPKHLITATGQRVTLRCSPRSGDLSVYWYQQSLDQGLQFLIQYYNGEERAKGNILERFSAQQFPDLHSELNLSSLELGDSALYFCASSPGGSYNSPLHFGNGTRLTVT.

The chain combines TRBV5-4 with TRBJ2-6; D may be TRBD1 (5 bases). V lost 5 bases and J lost 2, with 11 bases in between. Germline CDR1 SGHNT, CDR2 YYREEE (reference sequence). This CDR3 is 15 amino acids long. CDR3 protein: CASRPGRAGANVLTF. The CDR3 region has the DNA TGTGCCAGCAGACCAGGGCGTGCTGGGGCCAACGTCCTGACTTTC.

The rearrangement joins TRBV4-1 to TRBJ2-7, with 7 bases aligning to TRBD2. The V gene end was trimmed by 0 bases and the J gene end by 4 bases; junction bases not matched to a gene: 9. The CDR3 runs to 16 residues. Per germline, CDR1 MGHRA and CDR2 YSYEKL. The CDR3 bases are TGCGCCAGCAGCCAAGATTCGGGGGGTGCGGTATACGAGCAGTACTTC. Residues: CASSQDSGGAVYEQYF.

The chain carries TRBV7-6 and TRBJ2-1, with 9 positions matching TRBD2. CDR3 length: 15 residues. J was trimmed by 8 bases and V by 2 bases; bases with no gene match: 7. Per germline, CDR1 SGHVS and CDR2 FNYEAQ. CDR3: CASSLLRGGADEQFF. DNA for the CDR3: TGTGCCAGCAGCTTACTGCGGGGGGGGGCCGATGAGCAGTTCTTC. Full variable domain (rest looked up from reference TRBV7-6 and TRBJ2-1): GAGVSQSPRYKVTKRGQDVALRCDPISGHVSLYWYRQALGQGPEFLTYFNYEAQQDKSGLPNDRFSAERPEGSISTLTIQRTEQRDSAMYRCASSLLRGGADEQFFGPGTRLTVL.

The J gene is TRBJ1-1, the V gene TRBV19; maybe TRBD1 (6 bases). V gave up 5 bases and J gave up 1 base, with 14 bases separating them. The germline V gene has CDR1 LNHDA and CDR2 SQIVND (reference sequence). The CDR3 has 15 residues. The CDR3 spells CASSSSRGGNTEAFF. In DNA form, the CDR3 reads TGTGCCAGTAGTTCCTCCCGAGGGGGGAACACTGAAGCTTTCTTT.